A single count supports the clone carrying this TCR beta chain. The entry originates in a study of CD8 T cells in Susac syndrome. A quantity of about 0.45 to 1 ug RNA underwent reverse transcription using random hexamers. TCRdb used MiXCR to reprocess the immunoSEQ multiplex PCR reads, holding one entry per CDR3 protein. The sample carries some 160,000 distinct CDR3 sequences, 95% recorded once. Trimming cost V 5 bases and J 4 bases, with 9 bases left between them. CDR1 and CDR2 (germline): SEHNR, FQNEAQ (reference sequence). The CDR3 is 14 residues long. J is TRBJ2-6 and V is TRBV7-9; D is unclear. Sequenced input: CD4+ T cells from PBMCs. This receptor was identified in a human donor with Susac syndrome. The CDR3 loop reads CASSPQAGANVLTF. DNA for the CDR3: TGTGCCAGCAGCCCCCAGGCCGGGGCCAACGTCCTGACTTTC.